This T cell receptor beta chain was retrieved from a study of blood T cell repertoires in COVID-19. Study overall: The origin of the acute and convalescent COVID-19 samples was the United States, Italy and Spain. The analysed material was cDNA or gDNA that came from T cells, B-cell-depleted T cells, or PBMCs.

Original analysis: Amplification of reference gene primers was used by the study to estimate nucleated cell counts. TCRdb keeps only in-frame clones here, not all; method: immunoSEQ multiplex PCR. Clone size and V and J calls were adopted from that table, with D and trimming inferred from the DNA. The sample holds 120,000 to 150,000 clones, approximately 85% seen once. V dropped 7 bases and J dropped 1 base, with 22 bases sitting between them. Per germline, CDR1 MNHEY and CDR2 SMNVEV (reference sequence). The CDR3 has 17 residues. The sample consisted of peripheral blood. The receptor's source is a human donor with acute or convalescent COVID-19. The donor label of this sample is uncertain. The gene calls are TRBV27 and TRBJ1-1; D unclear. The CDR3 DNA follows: TGTGCCAGCACCCCCGGGTCCCAAACAATATCGAACACTGAAGCTTTCTTT. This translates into CASTPGSQTISNTEAFF.